This is a list of T cell receptor beta chains from one sample in a study of cytomegalovirus exposure and HLA in healthy donors. Sequencing used immunoSEQ multiplex PCR; TCRdb keeps in-frame clones, though not all of them. Found here are approximately 150,000 clones, about four fifths of them singletons; the top ten hold about 4.4%. Sequencing was performed on PBMCs. The receptors derive from a middle-aged man in good health and CMV-seronegative. The CDR3 runs from the conserved cysteine through the conserved F or W. A D gene is named only where the DNA matches it firmly. Clone size is given for some rows only: seen once, a few or many times, or a class if the clone is expanded.

D: TRBD1; J: TRBJ2-7; size: NA; V: TRBV6-5; CDR3: CASRRQGSYEQYF; DNA: TGTGCCAGCCGAAGACAGGGGAGTTACGAGCAGTACTTC
D: NA; J: TRBJ2-5; size: few; V: TRBV5-5; CDR3: CASSPVLGGVQETQYF; DNA: TGTGCCAGCAGCCCCGTCCTTGGGGGCGTCCAAGAGACCCAGTACTTC
D: TRBD2; J: TRBJ2-2; size: NA; V: TRBV6-4; CDR3: CASRLTSGGTGELFF; DNA: TGTGCCAGCAGACTGACTAGCGGGGGAACCGGGGAGCTGTTTTTT
D: TRBD2; J: TRBJ2-1; size: NA; V: TRBV18; CDR3: CASSPPLAGAYNEQFF; DNA: TGTGCCAGCTCACCACCTCTAGCGGGGGCCTACAATGAGCAGTTCTTC
D: NA; J: TRBJ1-3; size: few; V: TRBV6-7; CDR3: CASSYSASGNTIYF; DNA: TGTGCCAGCAGTTACTCGGCCTCTGGAAACACCATATATTTT
D: TRBD1; J: TRBJ1-1; size: NA; V: TRBV4-1; CDR3: CASSPDRGSAFF; DNA: TGCGCCAGCAGCCCCGACAGGGGTTCAGCTTTCTTT
D: NA; J: TRBJ1-2; size: few; V: TRBV19; CDR3: CASSIQGRVGYTF; DNA: TGTGCCAGTAGTATTCAGGGTCGGGTCGGCTACACCTTC
D: TRBD1; J: TRBJ1-2; size: NA; V: TRBV2; CDR3: CASSLQGNYGHTF; DNA: TGTGCCAGCAGTTTACAGGGGAACTATGGCCACACCTTC
D: TRBD1; J: TRBJ2-7; size: NA; V: TRBV19; CDR3: CASSPPQGPYTYEQYF; DNA: TGTGCCAGTAGTCCACCACAGGGGCCATACACCTACGAGCAGTACTTC
D: NA; J: TRBJ1-5; size: NA; V: TRBV7-2; CDR3: CASSSTVRSGKAGQPQHF; DNA: TGTGCCAGCAGCTCAACCGTCCGATCAGGGAAAGCTGGGCAGCCCCAGCATTTT
D: NA; J: TRBJ1-1; size: NA; V: TRBV6-1; CDR3: CASSQSQGSEAFF; DNA: TGTGCCAGCAGCCAATCACAGGGTTCTGAAGCTTTCTTT
D: TRBD1; J: TRBJ2-7; size: NA; V: TRBV2; CDR3: CASRAGTATYEQYF; DNA: TGTGCCAGCAGGGCCGGGACAGCCACCTACGAGCAGTACTTC
D: TRBD1; J: TRBJ1-1; size: NA; V: TRBV18; CDR3: CASRPSGQGSTEAFF; DNA: TGTGCCAGCCGACCCTCTGGACAGGGGAGCACTGAAGCTTTCTTT
D: NA; J: TRBJ2-7; size: once; V: TRBV5-1; CDR3: CASSLQGEQYF; DNA: TGCGCCAGCAGCTTACAGGGCGAGCAGTACTTC
D: NA; J: TRBJ1-1; size: NA; V: TRBV27; CDR3: CASSPVWAGEAFF; DNA: TGTGCCAGCAGCCCTGTATGGGCGGGTGAAGCTTTCTTT
D: TRBD1; J: TRBJ2-5; size: NA; V: TRBV6-4; CDR3: CASSEGQGAETQYF; DNA: TGTGCCAGCAGTGAGGGACAGGGGGCAGAGACCCAGTACTTC